The present TCR beta chain was sequenced within a study of blood T cell repertoires in COVID-19. Study information: Acute-phase and convalescent COVID-19 samples originated in the United States, Italy and Spain. Nucleic acid was either cDNA or gDNA, and it came from T cells, B-cell-depleted T cells, or PBMCs.

In the authors' workflow: Amplification of reference gene primers was used by the study to estimate nucleated cell counts. Using immunoSEQ multiplex PCR, the repertoire was profiled, and TCRdb retains in-frame clones only, with some absent. V and J calls plus clone size are reproduced from that table; the DNA served to infer D and trimming. The sample includes 100,000 to 150,000 clones, 81% of them seen just once. From germline, CDR1 is DFQATT and CDR2 SNEGSKA (reference sequence). V lost 3 bases to trimming and J lost 10 bases, with 19 bases between them. CDR3 length: 14 amino acids. This receptor was taken from a woman between 45 and 65 years old with acute or convalescent COVID-19. The chain links TRBV20-1 to TRBJ2-1, with D perhaps TRBD2 (6 bases). Material for sequencing was peripheral blood. CDR3 coding DNA: TGCAGTGCTAGTTCTGGCGGGGCGGGACGGGAGCAGTTCTTC. Its translation: CSASSGGAGREQFF.